The 21 T cell receptor beta chains below come from one sample, sequenced in a study of blood T cell repertoires in COVID-19. Method: immunoSEQ multiplex PCR; TCRdb's copy keeps in-frame clones and lacks some. Of roughly 400,000 clones in the sample, approximately 89% were seen once. Sequencing was done on a sample of PBMCs or T cells enriched from blood (not recorded which). The source is a woman aged 40 to 49 who had been exposed to COVID-19.

The chain uses TRBV9 and TRBJ1-2; possibly TRBD1 for D (6 bases). Trimming shortened V by 4 bases and J by 4 bases, and 14 bases separated the two germline ends. The CDR3 length is 14 residues. CDR1 and CDR2 (germline): SGDLS, YYNGEE. The CDR3 reads CASSPGGGGYGYTF. CDR3 DNA sequence: TGTGCCAGCAGCCCCGGGGGGGGCGGCTATGGCTACACCTTC.

The rearrangement uses TRBV15 and TRBJ1-5; D gene ambiguous. The CDR3 consists of 17 residues. V lost 0 bases and J lost 1, with 13 bases in between. Per the germline V gene, CDR1 is LNHNV and CDR2 is YYDKDF (reference sequence). The CDR3 nucleotides are TGTGCCACCAGCAGAGATCTGGCATTGTTGAGCAATCAGCCCCAGCATTTT. Encoded protein: CATSRDLALLSNQPQHF.

The count of this clone is one. The V call is TRBV21-1, the J call TRBJ1-5. TRBV21-1 is tagged as a pseudogene. The CDR3 length is 14 residues. This CDR3 is CASSKGLRLGLQHF. The CDR3 DNA reads as TGTGCCAGCAGCAAAGGATTAAGACTTGGACTCCAGCATTTT.

The CDR3 bases are TGCGCCAGCAGCTTGGCAGGGGCGTCCTCTGGAAACACCATATATTTT. This sequence encodes CASSLAGASSGNTIYF. The rearrangement links TRBV5-1 to TRBJ1-3, with D possibly being TRBD1 (6 bases). This CDR3 has 16 residues. CDR1 SGHRS and CDR2 YFSETQ come from the germline V gene. The germline V and J ends were trimmed by 0 bases and 0 bases, with 10 bases remaining between them.

The V and J genes are TRBV18 and TRBJ2-2; 8 positions agree with TRBD1. With V trimmed by 0 bases and J by 7 bases, 1 base remained unmatched. In germline, CDR1 is KGHSH, CDR2 LQKENI. This CDR3 spans 14 amino acids. The CDR3 protein is CASSPPTGDGELFF. CDR3 DNA: TGTGCCAGCTCACCACCGACAGGGGACGGGGAGCTGTTTTTT.

The genes are TRBV15 and TRBJ1-5; D ambiguous. V shed 2 bases and J shed 3 bases, with 17 bases lying between them. In germline, CDR1 is LNHNV, CDR2 YYDKDF (reference sequence). CDR3 size: 17 residues. The CDR3 loop reads CATSRSRADTPNQPQHF. CDR3 DNA: TGTGCCACCAGCAGATCGCGGGCCGACACACCCAATCAGCCCCAGCATTTT.

This clone was picked up a small number of times. V gene TRBV28 combines with J gene TRBJ1-2, with a possible D match to TRBD1 (5 bases). CDR1 is MDHEN and CDR2 is SYDVKM in the germline V gene. The CDR3 length is 15 residues. With 5 bases removed from V and 3 bases from J, the gap between germline ends came to 16 bases. The CDR3 loop reads CASSTSGKKDYGYTF. The CDR3 coding sequence is TGTGCCAGCAGTACGTCAGGGAAGAAGGACTATGGCTACACCTTC.

The chain recombines TRBV15 with TRBJ1-1; D is undetermined. CDR1 LNHNV and CDR2 YYDKDF come from the germline V gene (reference sequence). The CDR3 is made up of 15 amino acids. Trimming pared 0 bases from V and 3 bases from J, leaving 11 bases between. The CDR3 loop is CATSRDSSFYTEAFF. The DNA of the CDR3 is TGTGCCACCAGCAGAGACTCGAGTTTTTACACTGAAGCTTTCTTT.

This clone occurred a few times. This chain links TRBV15 with TRBJ1-3; D might be TRBD1 (6 bases). Germline V lookup: CDR1 LNHNV, CDR2 YYDKDF (reference sequence). This CDR3 spans 15 amino acids. V shed 1 base and J shed 7 bases, with 14 bases lying between them. This chain's CDR3 is CATSRAEGEGNTIYF. The CDR3 coding sequence is TGTGCCACCAGCAGAGCAGAGGGGGAGGGCAACACCATATATTTT.

The chain combines TRBV27 with TRBJ1-5; 7 bases match TRBD1. J was trimmed by 2 bases and V by 1 base; bases with no gene match: 5. The CDR3 runs to 16 residues. The germline V gene has CDR1 MNHEY and CDR2 SMNVEV (reference sequence). The CDR3 DNA reads as TGTGCCAGCAGTTTATTAGGGGGCCAGGGCAATCAGCCCCAGCATTTT. It encodes CASSLLGGQGNQPQHF.

Remarks on this clone: Distinct nucleotide sequences in the sample also encode this CDR3. The chain uses TRBV9 and TRBJ1-4; no reliable D call. Germline-derived CDR1 and CDR2 are SGDLS and YYNGEE. V was pared by 0 bases and J by 0 bases, with 3 bases between. This CDR3 contains 14 residues. The CDR3 is CASSVGATNEKLFF. The CDR3 bases are TGTGCCAGCAGCGTAGGAGCAACTAATGAAAAACTGTTTTTT.

This rearrangement joins TRBV30 to TRBJ2-3; TRBD2 matches at 7 bases. The V gene's germline CDR1 is GTSNPN and CDR2 SVGIG (reference sequence). CDR3 size: 13 residues. Losses at the gene ends were 3 bases for V and 6 bases for J; bases not matched to a gene: 6. CDR3 in amino acids: CAWSGTSADTQYF. The CDR3 coding sequence is TGTGCCTGGAGCGGTACTAGCGCCGATACGCAGTATTTT.

CDR3 sequence: CASSTMTGGNTEAFF. The CDR3, as DNA: TGTGCCAGCAGTACAATGACAGGGGGAAACACTGAAGCTTTCTTT. The J gene is TRBJ1-1, the V gene TRBV2, with 9 bases aligning to TRBD1. The CDR3 length is 15 residues. Losses at the gene ends were 5 bases for V and 2 bases for J; bases not matched to a gene: 6. CDR1 and CDR2 (germline): SNHLY, FYNNEI. Combining the CDR3 with reference TRBV2 and TRBJ1-1 gives the whole variable domain EPEVTQTPSHQVTQMGQEVILRCVPISNHLYFYWYRQILGQKVEFLVSFYNNEISEKSEIFDDQFSVERPDGSNFTLKIRSTKLEDSAMYFCASSTMTGGNTEAFFGQGTRLTVV.

The chain employs TRBV9 and TRBJ1-2; D gene unclear. V was pared by 3 bases and J by 8 bases, with 11 bases between. CDR1 is SGDLS and CDR2 is YYNGEE in the germline V gene. The CDR3 loop spans 12 amino acids. The CDR3 region has the DNA TGTGCCAGCAGCGGGGAGCTTGGGGGCTACACCTTC. It translates to CASSGELGGYTF.

The genes are TRBV11-3 and TRBJ1-2; 8 bases agree with TRBD1. Looked up from germline, CDR1 is SGHNT and CDR2 is YENEEA. The CDR3 loop spans 13 amino acids. V was pared by 2 bases and J by 6 bases, with 2 bases of the junction left unmatched. The CDR3, as DNA: TGTGCCAGCAGCTTATCAGGGGGCGATGGCTACACCTTC. Translated: CASSLSGGDGYTF.

V and J are TRBV19 and TRBJ1-4; D not certain. CDR1 is LNHDA, CDR2 SQIVND, per germline (reference sequence). The CDR3 is 14 residues long. V lost 6 bases and J 0 bases, leaving 8 bases between the germline ends. The CDR3 DNA follows: TGTGCCAGTAGGCGGGGATCAACTAATGAAAAACTGTTTTTT. This sequence encodes CASRRGSTNEKLFF.

V gene TRBV7-2 combines with J gene TRBJ1-5; maybe TRBD1 (5 bases). In germline, CDR1 is SGHTA, CDR2 FQGNSA. This CDR3 spans 15 amino acids. V was trimmed by 1 base and J by 7 bases, leaving 14 bases between them. DNA for the CDR3: TGTGCCAGCAGCTTAGAAGCCAGGGTGGGGCAGCCCCAGCATTTT. Amino acids: CASSLEARVGQPQHF.

The chain has TRBV7-9 and TRBJ2-2; TRBD2 might be the D (5 bases). The CDR3 has 16 residues. Per the germline V gene, CDR1 is SEHNR and CDR2 is FQNEAQ (reference sequence). V lost 2 bases, J lost 0 bases, and 10 bases lay in between. The CDR3 nucleotides read TGTGCCAGCAGCTTAAGACTTAGCGCGAACACCGGGGAGCTGTTTTTT. This sequence encodes CASSLRLSANTGELFF.

This chain uses TRBV7-9 with TRBJ1-1; D not resolved. CDR1 and CDR2 from the germline V gene are SEHNR and FQNEAQ (reference sequence). With 0 bases removed from V and 4 bases from J, the gap between germline ends came to 12 bases. This CDR3 has 15 amino acids. CDR3: CASSLAPRDGTEAFF. CDR3 sequence (DNA): TGTGCCAGCAGCTTAGCGCCTCGGGATGGCACTGAAGCTTTCTTT.

This rearrangement joins TRBV7-9 to TRBJ1-2; no firm D call. The germline V gene has CDR1 SEHNR and CDR2 FQNEAQ (reference sequence). Trimming left V 5 bases short and J 0 bases short, with 10 bases between. The CDR3 is made up of 14 amino acids. For the CDR3, the DNA is TGTGCCAGCAGCACGCACATTTCTAACTATGGCTACACCTTC. Translated: CASSTHISNYGYTF.

The chain recombines TRBV7-2 with TRBJ2-3; possibly TRBD2 for D (6 bases). Deletions cut 4 bases from V and 0 bases from J, with 11 bases between. The length of the CDR3 is 15 residues. Germline CDR1 and CDR2: SGHTA and FQGNSA. This chain's CDR3 is CASSWGLGSTDTQYF. The DNA for the CDR3 is TGTGCCAGCAGCTGGGGACTGGGTAGCACAGATACGCAGTATTTT.